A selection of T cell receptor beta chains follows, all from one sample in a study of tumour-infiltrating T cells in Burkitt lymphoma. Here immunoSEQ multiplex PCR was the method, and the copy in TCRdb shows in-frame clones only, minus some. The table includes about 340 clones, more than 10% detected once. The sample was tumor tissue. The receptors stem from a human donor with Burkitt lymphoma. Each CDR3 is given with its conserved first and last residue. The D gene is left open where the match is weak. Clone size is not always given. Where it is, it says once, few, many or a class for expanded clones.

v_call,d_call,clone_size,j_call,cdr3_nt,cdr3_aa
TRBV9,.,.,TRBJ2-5,TGTGCCAGCAGCGTAGGGTCTGCGGGGAGCACAGGGGAGACCCAGTACTTC,CASSVGSAGSTGETQYF
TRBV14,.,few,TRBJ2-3,TGTGCCAGCAGCCGTTACACAGATACGCAGTATTTT,CASSRYTDTQYF
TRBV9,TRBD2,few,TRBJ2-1,TGTGCCAACAGCGTAGCGGGGCCCTACAATGAGCAGTTCTTC,CANSVAGPYNEQFF
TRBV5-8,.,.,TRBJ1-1,TGTGCCAGCAGCCATACGGCCCTTGGTGCTTTCTTT,CASSHTALGAFF
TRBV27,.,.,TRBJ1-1,TGTGCCAGCAGTTTGCGGGGTGAAGCTTTCTTT,CASSLRGEAFF
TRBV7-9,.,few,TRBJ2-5,TGTGCCAGCAGCTTAGACGTAGCAGAGACCCAGTACTTC,CASSLDVAETQYF
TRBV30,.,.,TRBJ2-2,TGTGCCTGGAGTGTATTGGAATTTCAGTCGGTCACCGGGGAGCTGTTTTTT,CAWSVLEFQSVTGELFF
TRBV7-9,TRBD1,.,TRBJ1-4,TGTGTCAGCAGCCCGTCGCCGGGACAGACTAATGAAAAACTGTTTTTT,CVSSPSPGQTNEKLFF
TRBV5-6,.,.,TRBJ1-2,TGTGCCAGCAGCTTGGGCTCCATCTTCTATGGCTACACCTTC,CASSLGSIFYGYTF
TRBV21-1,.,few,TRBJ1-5,TGTGCCAGCAGCAAAGAACCGGGGAAAAGCAATCAGCCCCAGCATTTT,CASSKEPGKSNQPQHF
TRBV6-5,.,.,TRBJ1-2,TGTGCCAGCAGTTACAGACAGGATTACTACCCCTATGGCTACACCTTC,CASSYRQDYYPYGYTF
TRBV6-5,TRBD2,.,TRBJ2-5,TGTGCCAGCGGAACGTTGACTAGCGGGAAAGAGACCCAGTACTTC,CASGTLTSGKETQYF
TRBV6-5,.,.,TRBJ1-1,TGTGCCAGCAGTTTTGGCACTGAAGCTTTCTTT,CASSFGTEAFF